This TCR beta chain was captured by sequencing in a study of T cell repertoires in cytomegalovirus infection. Study in general: Peptides in the study included HLA-C-restricted and HLA-B-restricted CMV epitopes. Shared public TCR beta signatures pointed to both CMV infection and a matching HLA type.

MiXCR, applied by TCRdb to the reads, yields one record per CDR3 protein. Here the sample spans around 900,000 distinct CDR3 sequences, approximately 33% being singletons. Turning to this clonotype: Its antigen remains unknown. Being one base from a much bigger clone, this may be a read error.

This CDR3 comprises 16 residues. Losses at the gene ends were 2 bases for V and 5 bases for J; bases not matched to a gene: 7. The germline V gene encodes CDR1 MDHEN and CDR2 SYDVKM. The clonotype originates from a human donor in good health (CMV status not recorded). Some clones in this sample may be carry-over from other donors' samples. This specimen consisted of cultured CD8+ T cells from PBMCs, obtained from culture after CMV antigen stimulation. The rearrangement joins TRBV28 to TRBJ2-5; 11 bases line up with TRBD2. The CDR3 DNA reads TGTGCCAGCAGTTTACTTGTAGCGGGGGGGAAGGAGACCCAGTACTTC. Translated: CASSLLVAGGKETQYF. The full variable domain, its missing parts supplied by reference TRBV28 and TRBJ2-5, is DVKVTQSSRYLVKRTGEKVFLECVQDMDHENMFWYRQDPGLGLRLIYFSYDVKMKEKGDIPEGYSVSREKKERFSLILESASTNQTSMYLCASSLLVAGGKETQYFGPGTRLLVL.